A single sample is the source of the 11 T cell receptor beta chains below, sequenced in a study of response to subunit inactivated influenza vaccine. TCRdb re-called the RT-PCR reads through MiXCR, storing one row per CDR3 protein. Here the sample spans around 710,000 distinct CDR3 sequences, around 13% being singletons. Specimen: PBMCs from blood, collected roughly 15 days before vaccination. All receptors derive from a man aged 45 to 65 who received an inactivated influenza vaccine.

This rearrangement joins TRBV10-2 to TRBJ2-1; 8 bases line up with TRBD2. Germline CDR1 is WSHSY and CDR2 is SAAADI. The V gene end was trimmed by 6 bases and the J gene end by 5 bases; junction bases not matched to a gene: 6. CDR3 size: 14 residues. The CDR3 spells CASSFLRGDNEQFF. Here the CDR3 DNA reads TGCGCCAGCAGCTTTTTGCGGGGGGACAATGAGCAGTTCTTC.

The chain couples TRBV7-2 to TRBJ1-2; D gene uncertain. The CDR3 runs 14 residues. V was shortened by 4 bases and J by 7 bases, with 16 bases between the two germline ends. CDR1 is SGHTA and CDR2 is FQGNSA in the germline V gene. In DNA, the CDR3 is TGTGCCAGCAGCTACCCGAGGTTAGGCGGTGGCTACACCTTC. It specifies CASSYPRLGGGYTF. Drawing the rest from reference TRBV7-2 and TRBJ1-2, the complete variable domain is GAGVSQSPSNKVTEKGKDVELRCDPISGHTALYWYRQSLGQGLEFLIYFQGNSAPDKSGLPSDRFSAERTGGSVSTLTIQRTQQEDSAVYLCASSYPRLGGGYTFGSGTRLTVV.

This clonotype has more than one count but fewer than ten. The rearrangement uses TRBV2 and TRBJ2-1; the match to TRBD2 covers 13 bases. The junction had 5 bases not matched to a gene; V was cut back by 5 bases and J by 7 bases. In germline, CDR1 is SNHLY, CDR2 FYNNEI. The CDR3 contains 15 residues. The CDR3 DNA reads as TGTGCCAGCAGTAGGACTAGCGGGAGTGGAAATGAGCAGTTCTTC. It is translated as CASSRTSGSGNEQFF.

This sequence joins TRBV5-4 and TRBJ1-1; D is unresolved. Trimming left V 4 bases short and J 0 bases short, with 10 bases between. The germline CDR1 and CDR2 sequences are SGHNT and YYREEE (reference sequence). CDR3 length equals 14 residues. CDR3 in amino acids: CASSPDPMNTEAFF. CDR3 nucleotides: TGTGCCAGCAGCCCAGATCCGATGAACACTGAAGCTTTCTTT.

The chain's CDR3 is CASSSRDRGGEKLFF. In nucleotides, the CDR3 is TGCGCCAGCAGCAGCCGGGACAGGGGTGGTGAAAAACTGTTTTTT. The rearrangement joins TRBV5-1 to TRBJ1-4; 10 positions agree with TRBD1. This CDR3 spans 15 amino acids. Germline CDR1 reads SGHRS; CDR2 reads YFSETQ. With 4 bases clipped from V and 7 bases from J, the junction kept 7 bases outside the gene matches.

The CDR3 region is CAISTSGGEETQYF. CDR3 nucleotides: TGTGCCATCAGTACCAGCGGGGGAGAAGAGACCCAGTACTTC. The rearrangement uses TRBV10-3 and TRBJ2-5; 8 nucleotides match TRBD2. V shed 5 bases, J shed 3 bases, and the junction held 5 bases outside the gene matches. Germline CDR1 ENHRY, CDR2 SYGVKD. This CDR3 contains 14 residues.

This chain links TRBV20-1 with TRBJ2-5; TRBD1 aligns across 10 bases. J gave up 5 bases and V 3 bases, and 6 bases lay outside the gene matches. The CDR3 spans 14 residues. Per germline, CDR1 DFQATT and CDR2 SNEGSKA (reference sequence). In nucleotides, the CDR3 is TGCAGTGCTAGCCGGACAGGGGGTGGGGAGACCCAGTACTTC. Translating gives CSASRTGGGETQYF.

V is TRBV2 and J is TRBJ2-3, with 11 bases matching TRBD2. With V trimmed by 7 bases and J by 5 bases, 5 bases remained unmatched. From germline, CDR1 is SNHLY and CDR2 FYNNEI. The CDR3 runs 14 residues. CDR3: CASIGTSGIDTQYF. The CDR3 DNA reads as TGTGCCAGCATAGGGACTAGCGGAATAGATACGCAGTATTTT.

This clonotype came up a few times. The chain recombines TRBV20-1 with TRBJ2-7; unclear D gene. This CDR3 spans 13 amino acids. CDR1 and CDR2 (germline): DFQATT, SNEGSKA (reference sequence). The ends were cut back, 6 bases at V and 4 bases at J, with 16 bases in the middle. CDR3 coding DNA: TGCAGTGCCCGACCGCTTAGTAGATACGAGCAGTACTTC. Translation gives CSARPLSRYEQYF.

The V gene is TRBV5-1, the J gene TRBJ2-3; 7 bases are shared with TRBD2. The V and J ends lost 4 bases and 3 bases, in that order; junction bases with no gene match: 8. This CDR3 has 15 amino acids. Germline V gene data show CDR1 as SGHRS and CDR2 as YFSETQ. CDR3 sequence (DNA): TGCGCCAGCAGCCACGGGGGGTATGGTACAGATACGCAGTATTTT. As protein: CASSHGGYGTDTQYF.

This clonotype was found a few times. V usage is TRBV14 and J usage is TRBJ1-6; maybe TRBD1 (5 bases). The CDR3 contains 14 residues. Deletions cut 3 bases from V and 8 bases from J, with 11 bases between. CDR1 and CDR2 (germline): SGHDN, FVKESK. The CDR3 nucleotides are TGTGCCAGCAGCCAGCTAAGGGGTTATTCACCCCTCCACTTT. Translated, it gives CASSQLRGYSPLHF.